These T cell receptor beta chains were read from a single sample in a study of T-cell memory formation after mild COVID-19. TCRdb redid the calling of the 5' RACE reads with MiXCR, one entry per CDR3 protein. This sample has fewer than 650,000 distinct CDR3 sequences, with less than 25% found just once. The sequenced material came from PBMCs or a T cell subset sorted from them (not recorded which). Receptors originate from an adult woman who had mild COVID-19 (a few samples of this study predate the infection). Cell type and time point are not known. The CDR3 runs from the conserved cysteine through the conserved F or W. The order of the fields is V gene, clone size, J gene, D gene, CDR3 DNA, CDR3 protein. A D gene is named only where the DNA matches it firmly. Clone size is shown for a subset of rows, as once, few, many or a class of expanded clone.

V gene: TRBV7-6; clone size: -; J gene: TRBJ2-7; D gene: -; CDR3 DNA: TGTGCCAGCAGCTTAGAGCACCTATACGAGCAGTACTTC; CDR3 protein: CASSLEHLYEQYF
V gene: TRBV5-1; clone size: -; J gene: TRBJ1-3; D gene: TRBD1; CDR3 DNA: TGCGCCAGCAGCTTGTCTGGGACAGTGATAGGAAACACCATATATTTT; CDR3 protein: CASSLSGTVIGNTIYF
V gene: TRBV20-1; clone size: few; J gene: TRBJ1-1; D gene: -; CDR3 DNA: TGCAGTGCTAGAGATTTGCGGGTGGTTTTGAAGGACACTGAAGCTTTCTTT; CDR3 protein: CSARDLRVVLKDTEAFF
V gene: TRBV3-1; clone size: -; J gene: TRBJ2-1; D gene: TRBD1; CDR3 DNA: TGTGCCAGCAGGCCACCGGGACAGGGTGTAATCTTC; CDR3 protein: CASRPPGQGVIF
V gene: TRBV15; clone size: -; J gene: TRBJ2-3; D gene: TRBD2; CDR3 DNA: TGTGCCACGGGCCAGCGGGGGGACACAGATACGCAGTATTTT; CDR3 protein: CATGQRGDTDTQYF
V gene: TRBV5-6; clone size: few; J gene: TRBJ2-1; D gene: -; CDR3 DNA: TGTGCCAGCACCCTCGGCCTGAATGAGCAGTTCTTC; CDR3 protein: CASTLGLNEQFF
V gene: TRBV7-2; clone size: few; J gene: TRBJ2-1; D gene: -; CDR3 DNA: TGTGCCAGCAGCGCCTTTTCTGAGCAGTTCTTC; CDR3 protein: CASSAFSEQFF
V gene: TRBV7-8; clone size: many; J gene: TRBJ2-7; D gene: TRBD1; CDR3 DNA: TGTGCCAGCAGCATGCCCCGGGACAGGGAGACTTACGAGCAGTACTTC; CDR3 protein: CASSMPRDRETYEQYF
V gene: TRBV6-2/TRBV6-3; clone size: few; J gene: TRBJ2-7; D gene: TRBD1; CDR3 DNA: TGTGCCAGCAGTTACCGAGGGGGCGGAAAGGACGAGCAGTACTTC; CDR3 protein: CASSYRGGGKDEQYF
V gene: TRBV19; clone size: -; J gene: TRBJ1-6; D gene: TRBD1; CDR3 DNA: TGTGCCAGTAGTATATCCGGGACAGGGTATAATTCACCCCTCCACTTT; CDR3 protein: CASSISGTGYNSPLHF
V gene: TRBV6-2/TRBV6-3; clone size: few; J gene: TRBJ1-5; D gene: -; CDR3 DNA: TGTGCCAGCAGTTACCCGGGGGCTTATAGCAATCAGCCCCAGCATTTT; CDR3 protein: CASSYPGAYSNQPQHF
V gene: TRBV4-1; clone size: -; J gene: TRBJ2-3; D gene: -; CDR3 DNA: TGCGCCAGCAGCCAAGATGGTCGCAGGGGCGCTAGCACAGATACGCAGTATTTT; CDR3 protein: CASSQDGRRGASTDTQYF
V gene: TRBV6-6; clone size: -; J gene: TRBJ1-2; D gene: -; CDR3 DNA: TGTGCCAGCAAGGAGGAGTCGAGGGGCTACACCTTC; CDR3 protein: CASKEESRGYTF
V gene: TRBV29-1; clone size: -; J gene: TRBJ1-2; D gene: TRBD1; CDR3 DNA: TGCAGCGCTAAGACAGGGTCTGGCTACACCTTC; CDR3 protein: CSAKTGSGYTF
V gene: TRBV29-1; clone size: -; J gene: TRBJ1-1; D gene: -; CDR3 DNA: TGCAGCGTCAGGATTCAAGGGAACACTGAAGCTTTCTTT; CDR3 protein: CSVRIQGNTEAFF
V gene: TRBV6-6; clone size: many; J gene: TRBJ2-2; D gene: -; CDR3 DNA: TGTGCCAGCAGTTACCTCACAGGAAACACCGGGGAGCTGTTTTTT; CDR3 protein: CASSYLTGNTGELFF
V gene: TRBV27; clone size: few; J gene: TRBJ2-2; D gene: -; CDR3 DNA: TGTGCCAGCACCAGAGAGAACACCGGGGAGCTGTTTTTT; CDR3 protein: CASTRENTGELFF
V gene: TRBV5-1; clone size: few; J gene: TRBJ2-3; D gene: TRBD1; CDR3 DNA: TGCGCCAGCAGCGCCCGGACAGGGCTTAGCACAGATACGCAGTATTTT; CDR3 protein: CASSARTGLSTDTQYF
V gene: TRBV19; clone size: once; J gene: TRBJ1-1; D gene: -; CDR3 DNA: TGTGCCAGTAGCACACGGCCTACTGAAGCTTTCTTT; CDR3 protein: CASSTRPTEAFF
V gene: TRBV24-1; clone size: few; J gene: TRBJ2-2; D gene: -; CDR3 DNA: TGTGCCACCGCGGTCGGGAATCCCGGGGAGCTGTTTTTT; CDR3 protein: CATAVGNPGELFF
V gene: TRBV10-3; clone size: -; J gene: TRBJ1-1; D gene: -; CDR3 DNA: TGTGCCATCAGTGAGGTGGAGAAGTTCACTGAAGCTTTCTTT; CDR3 protein: CAISEVEKFTEAFF
V gene: TRBV24-1; clone size: -; J gene: TRBJ1-1; D gene: -; CDR3 DNA: TGTGCCACTTACGATGGGCACACTGAAGCTTTCTTT; CDR3 protein: CATYDGHTEAFF
V gene: TRBV7-6; clone size: few; J gene: TRBJ1-5; D gene: TRBD1; CDR3 DNA: TGTGCCAGCAGCTTAGGGGGCGAACAGGGGGGGCCCCAGCATTTT; CDR3 protein: CASSLGGEQGGPQHF
V gene: TRBV21-1; clone size: -; J gene: TRBJ2-7; D gene: -; CDR3 DNA: TGTGCCAGCAGCAAAGATTCCGGGACCGACCCCTACGAGCAGTACTTC; CDR3 protein: CASSKDSGTDPYEQYF
V gene: TRBV9; clone size: -; J gene: TRBJ1-6; D gene: TRBD1; CDR3 DNA: TGTGCCAGCAGCGTGGAGGACAGGGGGCGAGGCTCACCCCTCCACTTT; CDR3 protein: CASSVEDRGRGSPLHF
V gene: TRBV24-1; clone size: -; J gene: TRBJ2-3; D gene: -; CDR3 DNA: TGTGCCACCAGTGACCCCCGGACGCGGAGGAGCACAGATACGCAGTATTTT; CDR3 protein: CATSDPRTRRSTDTQYF
V gene: TRBV3-1; clone size: -; J gene: TRBJ1-2; D gene: TRBD1; CDR3 DNA: TGTGCCAGCAGCGGAGGGACAGAGCATGGCTACACCTTC; CDR3 protein: CASSGGTEHGYTF
V gene: TRBV6-5; clone size: many; J gene: TRBJ1-1; D gene: TRBD1; CDR3 DNA: TGTGCCAGCAGTTGGGACAGAGAAGCTTTCTTT; CDR3 protein: CASSWDREAFF
V gene: TRBV5-1; clone size: -; J gene: TRBJ1-1; D gene: -; CDR3 DNA: TGCGCCAGCAGCTTGGGTCGCTCCGGGGCTTTCTTT; CDR3 protein: CASSLGRSGAFF
V gene: TRBV9; clone size: -; J gene: TRBJ1-3; D gene: -; CDR3 DNA: TGTGCCAGCAGCGTAGTCGGCGGGCAGGGACGGGCTGGAAACACCATATATTTT; CDR3 protein: CASSVVGGQGRAGNTIYF
V gene: TRBV15; clone size: -; J gene: TRBJ2-7; D gene: TRBD1; CDR3 DNA: TGTGCCACCAGCAGAGTTGAGACAGGGGTGTACGAGCAGTACTTC; CDR3 protein: CATSRVETGVYEQYF
V gene: TRBV19; clone size: once; J gene: TRBJ1-1; D gene: TRBD1; CDR3 DNA: TGTGCCAGCACGGGGACAGGGTATACGACTGAAGCTTTCTTT; CDR3 protein: CASTGTGYTTEAFF
V gene: TRBV4-1; clone size: -; J gene: TRBJ2-1; D gene: -; CDR3 DNA: TGCGCCAGCAACGGTCCCGAGAATGAGCAGTTCTTC; CDR3 protein: CASNGPENEQFF
V gene: TRBV6-1; clone size: few; J gene: TRBJ2-7; D gene: -; CDR3 DNA: TGTGCCAGCAGGTACAGGGAAGAGGGTTACGAGCAGTACTTC; CDR3 protein: CASRYREEGYEQYF
V gene: TRBV11-3; clone size: -; J gene: TRBJ1-1; D gene: -; CDR3 DNA: TGTGCCAGCAGCGACCCCCAGGGTAAGGCTGAAGCTTTCTTT; CDR3 protein: CASSDPQGKAEAFF
V gene: TRBV24-1; clone size: -; J gene: TRBJ2-3; D gene: -; CDR3 DNA: TGTGCCACCAGTGTTTGGGATACGCAGTATTTT; CDR3 protein: CATSVWDTQYF
V gene: TRBV7-9; clone size: many; J gene: TRBJ2-1; D gene: TRBD2; CDR3 DNA: TGTGCCAGCAGCCTCGGGACTAGCGGCAAGAACTACAATGAGCAGTTCTTC; CDR3 protein: CASSLGTSGKNYNEQFF
V gene: TRBV19; clone size: -; J gene: TRBJ2-7; D gene: TRBD1; CDR3 DNA: TGTGCCAGTAGTGAGACGGCGGGACAGGGGTTCTACGAGCAGTACTTC; CDR3 protein: CASSETAGQGFYEQYF
V gene: TRBV27; clone size: -; J gene: TRBJ2-1; D gene: TRBD2; CDR3 DNA: TGTGCCAGCAGGCGGACTAGTACCTACAATGAGCAGTTCTTC; CDR3 protein: CASRRTSTYNEQFF
V gene: TRBV5-1; clone size: -; J gene: TRBJ1-4; D gene: TRBD1; CDR3 DNA: TGCGCCAGCAGTAATACAGGGGTCCTCAATGAAAAACTGTTTTTT; CDR3 protein: CASSNTGVLNEKLFF